These 27 T cell receptor beta chains were all obtained from the same sample, sequenced in a study of blood T cell repertoires in COVID-19. Generated by immunoSEQ multiplex PCR, the TCRdb table keeps only in-frame clones and is missing some. This table holds approximately 210,000 clones, about 80% found once. The sample comprised peripheral blood. These receptors were obtained from a middle-aged woman with active or convalescent COVID-19.

The chain links TRBV6-5 to TRBJ1-2; 8 positions match TRBD1. The V segment lost 6 bases and the J segment 6 bases; nucleotides outside the gene matches: 12. Germline CDR1 reads MNHEY; CDR2 reads SVGAGI. The CDR3 has 15 residues. This CDR3 is CASRLEQGARDGYTF. The CDR3 DNA reads as TGTGCCAGCAGGCTAGAGCAGGGGGCTAGGGATGGCTACACCTTC.

The chain employs TRBV9 and TRBJ2-5; tentatively, D is TRBD1 (6 bases). Between the trimmed V and J ends, which lost 0 bases and 2 bases, there was a span of 20 bases. The CDR3 length is 18 residues. Germline assignment: CDR1 SGDLS and CDR2 YYNGEE. CDR3: CASSVAMGRGFGQETQYF. As DNA, the CDR3 is TGTGCCAGCAGCGTAGCTATGGGCAGGGGTTTTGGGCAAGAGACCCAGTACTTC. The variable domain in full, with the rest retrieved from reference TRBV9 and TRBJ2-5, is DSGVTQTPKHLITATGQRVTLRCSPRSGDLSVYWYQQSLDQGLQFLIQYYNGEERAKGNILERFSAQQFPDLHSELNLSSLELGDSALYFCASSVAMGRGFGQETQYFGPGTRLLVL.

The CDR3 coding sequence is TGTGCCAGTAGTATGAACAGGGGAAGCAATCAGCCCCAGCATTTT. Its translation is CASSMNRGSNQPQHF. The chain is built from TRBV19 and TRBJ1-5, with 7 nucleotides matching TRBD1. Germline CDR1 reads LNHDA; CDR2 reads SQIVND (reference sequence). After removal of 3 bases from V and 1 base from J, the junction contained 3 bases not matched to a gene. The length of the CDR3 is 15 residues. Full variable domain (missing parts from reference TRBV19 and TRBJ1-5): DGGITQSPKYLFRKEGQNVTLSCEQNLNHDAMYWYRQDPGQGLRLIYYSQIVNDFQKGDIAEGYSVSREKKESFPLTVTSAQKNPTAFYLCASSMNRGSNQPQHFGDGTRLSIL.

The chain links TRBV11-3 to TRBJ2-5, with 7 bases identical to TRBD1. Per germline, CDR1 SGHNT and CDR2 YENEEA. The CDR3 has 15 residues. V trimming: 1 base; J trimming: 2 bases; junction bases outside the gene matches: 4. The CDR3 bases are TGTGCCAGCAGCTTAGGGACAGGAGGTCAAGAGACCCAGTACTTC. This gives the protein CASSLGTGGQETQYF. Variable domain in full (rest from reference TRBV11-3 and TRBJ2-5): EAGVVQSPRYKIIEKKQPVAFWCNPISGHNTLYWYLQNLGQGPELLIRYENEEAVDDSQLPKDRFSAERLKGVDSTLKIQPAELGDSAVYLCASSLGTGGQETQYFGPGTRLLVL.

This clone came up a few times. This chain connects TRBV24-1 to TRBJ2-7; D possibly corresponds to TRBD2 (6 bases). Trimming shortened V by 5 bases and J by 5 bases, and 12 bases separated the two germline ends. CDR1 and CDR2 from the germline V gene are KGHDR and SFDVKD. The CDR3 is 13 amino acids. This chain's CDR3 is CATSGAGRNEQYF. For the CDR3, the DNA is TGTGCCACCAGTGGCGCGGGGAGGAACGAGCAGTACTTC.

The genes are TRBV5-4 and TRBJ2-1, with a tentative D call TRBD2 (6 bases). The length of the CDR3 is 15 residues. Germline V CDR1 and CDR2: SGHNT, YYREEE (reference sequence). Trimming left V 4 bases short and J 3 bases short, with 14 bases between. In DNA, the CDR3 is TGTGCCAGCAGCCCGGTCCTAGCGAGCTACAATGAGCAGTTCTTC. This encodes CASSPVLASYNEQFF. Filled out from reference TRBV5-4 and TRBJ2-1, the complete variable domain reads ETGVTQSPTHLIKTRGQQVTLRCSSQSGHNTVSWYQQALGQGPQFIFQYYREEENGRGNFPPRFSGLQFPNYSSELNVNALELDDSALYLCASSPVLASYNEQFFGPGTRLTVL.

The chain uses TRBV19 and TRBJ2-5; 8 positions agree with TRBD1. The CDR3 totals 17 residues. With V trimmed by 5 bases and J by 1 base, 12 bases remained unmatched. Germline-derived CDR1 and CDR2 are LNHDA and SQIVND (reference sequence). The CDR3 spells CASSVNNLGTGQETQYF. Written as DNA, the CDR3 is TGTGCCAGTAGTGTCAACAACCTCGGGACAGGCCAAGAGACCCAGTACTTC.

This rearrangement joins TRBV2 to TRBJ2-5, with D unresolved. From germline, CDR1 is SNHLY and CDR2 FYNNEI. This CDR3 is 14 amino acids long. The V and J ends lost 4 bases and 5 bases respectively, with 14 bases between them. The CDR3 spells CASSASFSQETQYF. The CDR3 bases are TGTGCCAGCAGTGCGTCATTCTCTCAGGAGACCCAGTACTTC. The full variable domain, rest sourced from reference TRBV2 and TRBJ2-5, is EPEVTQTPSHQVTQMGQEVILRCVPISNHLYFYWYRQILGQKVEFLVSFYNNEISEKSEIFDDQFSVERPDGSNFTLKIRSTKLEDSAMYFCASSASFSQETQYFGPGTRLLVL.

The V and J genes are TRBV28 and TRBJ2-5, with a possible D match to TRBD2 (6 bases). The V gene lost 4 bases and the J gene lost 0 bases, with 9 bases spanning the gap. Germline values: CDR1 MDHEN, CDR2 SYDVKM. The CDR3 loop spans 14 amino acids. The DNA of the CDR3 is TGTGCCAGCAGTTACGGGGGAAACCAAGAGACCCAGTACTTC. It yields the protein CASSYGGNQETQYF. Full variable domain (outside the CDR3, taken from reference TRBV28 and TRBJ2-5): DVKVTQSSRYLVKRTGEKVFLECVQDMDHENMFWYRQDPGLGLRLIYFSYDVKMKEKGDIPEGYSVSREKKERFSLILESASTNQTSMYLCASSYGGNQETQYFGPGTRLLVL.

The V call is TRBV19, the J call TRBJ1-4, with 9 bases matching TRBD1. The length of the CDR3 is 16 residues. Trimming at V came to 7 bases and at J to 1 base, leaving 7 bases not matched to a gene. Germline V CDR1 and CDR2: LNHDA, SQIVND (reference sequence). The CDR3 loop is CASTEQGAQTNEKLFF. Written as DNA, the CDR3 is TGTGCCAGTACCGAACAGGGGGCCCAAACTAATGAAAAACTGTTTTTT. The variable domain in full, with the rest retrieved from reference TRBV19 and TRBJ1-4, is DGGITQSPKYLFRKEGQNVTLSCEQNLNHDAMYWYRQDPGQGLRLIYYSQIVNDFQKGDIAEGYSVSREKKESFPLTVTSAQKNPTAFYLCASTEQGAQTNEKLFFGSGTQLSVL.

The J gene is TRBJ1-2, the V gene TRBV19; possibly TRBD1 for D (6 bases). Germline V gene lookup returns CDR1 LNHDA and CDR2 SQIVND (reference sequence). The CDR3 consists of 16 residues. The germline V and J ends were trimmed by 6 bases and 6 bases, with 23 bases remaining between them. CDR3 DNA: TGTGCCAGTAGAAGGGGGGGGGCCAAAAGGAACGATGGCTACACCTTC. Its translation: CASRRGGAKRNDGYTF.

This clone has at least ten counts. This chain joins TRBV28 and TRBJ2-6, with D hard to call. CDR1 and CDR2 from the germline V gene are MDHEN and SYDVKM. The ends were cut back, 6 bases at V and 0 bases at J, with 15 bases in the middle. The CDR3 sequence is 17 residues long. CDR3 amino acids: CASSRRVSFSGANVLTF. CDR3 nucleotide sequence: TGTGCCAGCAGCCGCCGGGTCTCTTTCTCTGGGGCCAACGTCCTGACTTTC.

The chain is built from TRBV9 and TRBJ1-4, with a weak D call TRBD1 (6 bases). Trimming left V 2 bases short and J 0 bases short, with 11 bases between. The CDR3 runs to 16 residues. The germline V gene has CDR1 SGDLS and CDR2 YYNGEE. The CDR3 spells CASSVDAGATNEKLFF. CDR3 DNA: TGTGCCAGCAGCGTCGACGCAGGGGCAACTAATGAAAAACTGTTTTTT. Full variable domain (rest looked up from reference TRBV9 and TRBJ1-4): DSGVTQTPKHLITATGQRVTLRCSPRSGDLSVYWYQQSLDQGLQFLIQYYNGEERAKGNILERFSAQQFPDLHSELNLSSLELGDSALYFCASSVDAGATNEKLFFGSGTQLSVL.

The V call is TRBV5-1, the J call TRBJ1-2; no clear D. CDR1 is SGHRS and CDR2 is YFSETQ in the germline V gene. Trimming pared 3 bases from V and 8 bases from J, leaving 14 bases between. The CDR3 covers 13 residues. This chain's CDR3 is CASSWSGSEGYTF. The DNA for the CDR3 is TGCGCCAGCAGCTGGTCAGGTAGTGAGGGCTACACCTTC.

The genes are TRBV20-1 and TRBJ2-1; TRBD2 aligns across 7 bases. CDR3 length equals 14 residues. Looked up from germline, CDR1 is DFQATT and CDR2 is SNEGSKA (reference sequence). The junction had 7 bases not matched to a gene; V was cut back by 3 bases and J by 5 bases. The CDR3 loop reads CSASEGGDNNEQFF. CDR3 DNA sequence: TGCAGTGCTAGTGAGGGAGGGGATAACAATGAGCAGTTCTTC.

The gene calls are TRBV25-1 and TRBJ2-3, with 10 bases that match TRBD2. The CDR3 covers 17 residues. Losses at the gene ends were 3 bases for V and 6 bases for J; bases not matched to a gene: 12. Per the germline V gene, CDR1 is MGHDK and CDR2 is SYGVNS. CDR3 in DNA: TGTGCCAGCAGTGAGCTAGCGGGAGCTATCACTGGGGATACGCAGTATTTT. Translation: CASSELAGAITGDTQYF.

V is TRBV6-5 and J is TRBJ2-7; perhaps TRBD2 as D (7 bases). V was clipped by 2 bases and J by 0 bases, with 11 bases between them. Germline V lookup: CDR1 MNHEY, CDR2 SVGAGI. The CDR3 covers 15 residues. Here the CDR3 DNA reads TGTGCCAGCAGTTACGGTCGGGGGGCCTCCTACGAGCAGTACTTC. It yields the protein CASSYGRGASYEQYF.

The rearrangement links TRBV27 to TRBJ2-7, with unresolved D. In germline, CDR1 is MNHEY, CDR2 SMNVEV (reference sequence). The V gene lost 4 bases and the J gene lost 8 bases, with 15 bases spanning the gap. This CDR3 spans 13 amino acids. Here the CDR3 DNA reads TGTGCCAGCAGTTCGGATAGTACTACGAAGCAGTACTTC. Amino acids: CASSSDSTTKQYF.

The rearrangement uses TRBV3-1 (or the pseudogene TRBV3-2) and TRBJ1-2; TRBD1 matches at 7 bases. This CDR3 spans 13 amino acids. V gave up 0 bases and J gave up 10 bases; unmatched junction bases: 5. The V gene's germline CDR1 is LGHDT and CDR2 YNNKEL (reference sequence). The CDR3 sequence: CASSQDRQGLYTF. CDR3 DNA sequence: TGTGCCAGCAGCCAAGATAGACAGGGCCTCTACACCTTC.

J is TRBJ1-1 and V is TRBV6-5; D call uncertain. V shed 0 bases and J shed 1 base, with 9 bases lying between them. Germline CDR1 and CDR2: MNHEY and SVGAGI. This CDR3 is 15 amino acids long. This chain's CDR3 is CASSYSGMANTEAFF. In DNA form, the CDR3 reads TGTGCCAGCAGTTACTCGGGCATGGCGAACACTGAAGCTTTCTTT.

This chain uses TRBV28 with TRBJ1-6; 7 nucleotides align to TRBD1. Germline CDR1 and CDR2: MDHEN and SYDVKM. The CDR3 loop spans 16 amino acids. Unmatched junction bases numbered 11, after V lost 6 bases and J lost 6 bases. CDR3 coding DNA: TGTGCCAGCAGCCCCACAGGGGCTAATTTTAATTCACCCCTCCACTTT. As protein: CASSPTGANFNSPLHF.

Note on this clone: Other DNA sequences within the sample encode an identical CDR3. This sequence joins TRBV30 and TRBJ1-3, with D unclear. V lost 4 bases to trimming and J lost 0 bases, with 4 bases between them. In germline, CDR1 is GTSNPN, CDR2 SVGIG (reference sequence). This CDR3 contains 12 residues. CDR3 nucleotide sequence: TGTGCCTGGAAGCGCTCTGGAAACACCATATATTTT. Encoded protein: CAWKRSGNTIYF.

The chain is built from TRBV27 and TRBJ1-1; TRBD1 is a possible D gene (5 bases). Trimming cost V 5 bases and J 4 bases, with 17 bases left between them. Germline V CDR1 and CDR2: MNHEY, SMNVEV (reference sequence). The CDR3 has 15 residues. The CDR3 spells CASSTMEKGSTEAFF. CDR3 sequence (DNA): TGTGCCAGCAGTACAATGGAAAAGGGGTCCACTGAAGCTTTCTTT.

The gene calls are TRBV7-8 and TRBJ1-1, with a tentative D call TRBD1 (5 bases). The V gene's germline CDR1 is SGHVS and CDR2 FQNEAQ. CDR3 length: 15 residues. V lost 2 bases and J 6 bases, leaving 16 bases between the germline ends. The CDR3 loop reads CASSLPGGGVSEAFF. Written as DNA, the CDR3 is TGTGCCAGCAGCTTACCCGGCGGAGGGGTTTCTGAAGCTTTCTTT.

This clone was picked up one time. V gene TRBV27 combines with J gene TRBJ2-1, with 9 bases identical to TRBD2. J lost 6 bases, V lost 2 bases, and 11 bases had no gene match. Germline V gene data show CDR1 as MNHEY and CDR2 as SMNVEV (reference sequence). The CDR3 covers 17 residues. For the CDR3, the DNA is TGTGCCAGCAGTTTAACTTCCGGGGCGGGAGGGATCAATGAGCAGTTCTTC. Translation gives CASSLTSGAGGINEQFF.

This clone showed up just once. The rearrangement links TRBV5-4 to TRBJ2-5, with TRBD2 matching over 7 bases. Germline CDR1 is SGHNT and CDR2 is YYREEE (reference sequence). With V trimmed by 2 bases and J by 0 bases, 7 bases remained unmatched. The CDR3 extends over 16 amino acids. The chain's CDR3 is CASSFSWGGYQETQYF. DNA of the CDR3: TGTGCCAGCAGCTTTTCGTGGGGGGGGTACCAAGAGACCCAGTACTTC.

In nucleotides, the CDR3 is TGTGCCAGCAGCCAAGATACAGCAGGGCGGAATCCCTATGGCTACACCTTC. It encodes CASSQDTAGRNPYGYTF. This chain uses TRBV4-2 with TRBJ1-2; D perhaps matches TRBD1 (5 bases). The germline CDR1 and CDR2 sequences are LGHNA and YNFKEQ. V lost 0 bases, J lost 4 bases, and 18 bases lay in between. The length of the CDR3 is 17 residues.